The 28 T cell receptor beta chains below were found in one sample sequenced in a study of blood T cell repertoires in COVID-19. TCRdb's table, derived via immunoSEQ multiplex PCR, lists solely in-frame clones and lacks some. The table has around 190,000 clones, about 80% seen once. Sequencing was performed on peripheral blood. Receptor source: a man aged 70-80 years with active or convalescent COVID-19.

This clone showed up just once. CDR3: CASSLGEGGIREKLFF. As DNA, the CDR3 is TGTGCCAGCAGCTTGGGGGAAGGAGGGATAAGGGAAAAACTGTTTTTT. The gene calls are TRBV5-6 and TRBJ1-4; D is uncertain. From germline, CDR1 is SGHDT and CDR2 YYEEEE. The V and J ends lost 0 bases and 8 bases respectively, with 17 bases between them. CDR3 length: 16 residues.

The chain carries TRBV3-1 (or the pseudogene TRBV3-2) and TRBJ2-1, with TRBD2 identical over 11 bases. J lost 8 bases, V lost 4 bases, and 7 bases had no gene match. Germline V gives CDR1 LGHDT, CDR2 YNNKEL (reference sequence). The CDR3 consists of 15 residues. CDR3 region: CASSLAGGPIDEQFF. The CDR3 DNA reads TGTGCCAGCAGCCTAGCGGGAGGGCCTATCGATGAGCAGTTCTTC.

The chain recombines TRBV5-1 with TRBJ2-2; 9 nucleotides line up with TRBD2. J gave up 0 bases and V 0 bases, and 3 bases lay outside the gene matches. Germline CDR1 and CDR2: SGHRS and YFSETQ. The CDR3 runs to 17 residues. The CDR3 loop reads CASSLELAGANTGELFF. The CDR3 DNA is TGCGCCAGCAGCTTGGAATTAGCGGGAGCGAACACCGGGGAGCTGTTTTTT.

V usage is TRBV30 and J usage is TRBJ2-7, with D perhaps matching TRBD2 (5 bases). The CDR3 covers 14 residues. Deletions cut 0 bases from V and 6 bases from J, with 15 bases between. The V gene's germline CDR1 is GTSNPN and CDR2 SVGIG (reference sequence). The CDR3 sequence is CAWSVASLTSEQYF. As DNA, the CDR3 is TGTGCCTGGAGTGTAGCTAGCCTGACCTCCGAGCAGTACTTC.

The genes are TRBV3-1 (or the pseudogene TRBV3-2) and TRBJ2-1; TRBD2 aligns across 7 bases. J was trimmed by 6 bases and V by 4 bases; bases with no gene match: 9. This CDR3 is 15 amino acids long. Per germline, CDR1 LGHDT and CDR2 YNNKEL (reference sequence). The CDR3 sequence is CASSLTSVGGNEQFF. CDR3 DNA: TGTGCCAGCAGCCTAACTAGCGTTGGTGGCAATGAGCAGTTCTTC.

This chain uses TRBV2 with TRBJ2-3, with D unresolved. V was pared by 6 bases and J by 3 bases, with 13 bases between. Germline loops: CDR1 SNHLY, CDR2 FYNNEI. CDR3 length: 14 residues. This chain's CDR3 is CASRGNSITDTQYF. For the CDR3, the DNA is TGTGCCAGCAGAGGTAACAGCATTACAGATACGCAGTATTTT.

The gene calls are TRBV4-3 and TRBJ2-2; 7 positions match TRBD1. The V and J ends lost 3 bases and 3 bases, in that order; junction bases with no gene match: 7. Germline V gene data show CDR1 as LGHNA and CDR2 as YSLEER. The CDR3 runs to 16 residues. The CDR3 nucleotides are TGCGCCAGCAGCCAGAGACAGGGCTCGCACACCGGGGAGCTGTTTTTT. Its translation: CASSQRQGSHTGELFF.

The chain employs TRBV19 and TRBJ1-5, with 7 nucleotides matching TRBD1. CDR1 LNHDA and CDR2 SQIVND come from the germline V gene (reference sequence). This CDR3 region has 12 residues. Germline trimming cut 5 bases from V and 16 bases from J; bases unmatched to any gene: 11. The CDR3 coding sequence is TGTGCCAGTAGTGCCCAACAGGGGTCCCTACATTTT. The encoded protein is CASSAQQGSLHF.

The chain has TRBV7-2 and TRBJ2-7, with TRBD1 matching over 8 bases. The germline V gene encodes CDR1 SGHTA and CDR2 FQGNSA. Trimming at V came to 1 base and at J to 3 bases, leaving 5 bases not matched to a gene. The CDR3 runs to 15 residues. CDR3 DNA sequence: TGTGCCAGCAGCTTAGGAGGACAGGGACTCTACGAGCAGTACTTC. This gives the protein CASSLGGQGLYEQYF.

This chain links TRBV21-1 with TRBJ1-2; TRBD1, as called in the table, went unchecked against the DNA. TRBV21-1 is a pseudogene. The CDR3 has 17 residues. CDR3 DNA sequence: TGTGCCAGCAGCATCTGGGACAGGGGGCTAATACACTATGGCTACACCTTC. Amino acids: CASSIWDRGLIHYGYTF.

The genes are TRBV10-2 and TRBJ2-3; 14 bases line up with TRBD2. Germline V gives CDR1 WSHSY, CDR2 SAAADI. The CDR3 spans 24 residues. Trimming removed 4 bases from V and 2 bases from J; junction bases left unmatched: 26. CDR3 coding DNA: TGCGCCAGCAGTGTTAGGTCTGACGCAACCGGGACTAGCGGGAGCCATGAAGCCACAGATACGCAGTATTTT. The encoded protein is CASSVRSDATGTSGSHEATDTQYF.

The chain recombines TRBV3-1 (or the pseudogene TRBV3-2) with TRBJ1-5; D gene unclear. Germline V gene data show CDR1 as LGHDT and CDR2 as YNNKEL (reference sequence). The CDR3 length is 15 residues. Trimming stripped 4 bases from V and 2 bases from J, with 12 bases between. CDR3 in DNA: TGTGCCAGCAGCCGAAGACCGGGTGGCAATCAGCCCCAGCATTTT. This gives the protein CASSRRPGGNQPQHF.

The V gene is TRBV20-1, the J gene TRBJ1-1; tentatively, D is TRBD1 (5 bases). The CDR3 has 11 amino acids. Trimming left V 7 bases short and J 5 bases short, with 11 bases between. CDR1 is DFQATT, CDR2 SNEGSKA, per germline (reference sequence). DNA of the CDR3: TGCAGTGTTCCAGGGAGGACTGAAGCTTTCTTT. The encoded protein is CSVPGRTEAFF.

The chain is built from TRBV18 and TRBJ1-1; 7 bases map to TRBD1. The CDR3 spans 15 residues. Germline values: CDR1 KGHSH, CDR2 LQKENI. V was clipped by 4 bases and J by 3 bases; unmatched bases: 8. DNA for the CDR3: TGTGCCAGCTCACTACTTGGAGGGGGCGACACTGAAGCTTTCTTT. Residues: CASSLLGGGDTEAFF.

The CDR3 region has the DNA TGTGCCAGCCTCGACAGGGCCTCGGGGAACACTGAAGCTTTCTTT. This sequence encodes CASLDRASGNTEAFF. The chain uses TRBV19 and TRBJ1-1, with TRBD1 identical over 7 bases. The CDR3 loop spans 15 amino acids. From germline, CDR1 is LNHDA and CDR2 SQIVND (reference sequence). Germline trimming cut 9 bases from V and 1 base from J; bases unmatched to any gene: 11. Together with reference TRBV19 and TRBJ1-1, the CDR3 gives the full variable domain: DGGITQSPKYLFRKEGQNVTLSCEQNLNHDAMYWYRQDPGQGLRLIYYSQIVNDFQKGDIAEGYSVSREKKESFPLTVTSAQKNPTAFYLCASLDRASGNTEAFFGQGTRLTVV.

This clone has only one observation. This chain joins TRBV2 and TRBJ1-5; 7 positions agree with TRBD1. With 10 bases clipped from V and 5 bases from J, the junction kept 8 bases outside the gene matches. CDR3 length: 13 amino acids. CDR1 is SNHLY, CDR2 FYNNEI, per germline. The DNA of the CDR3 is TGTGCCACCGGGAGGGGGCGGGATCAGCCCCAGCATTTT. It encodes CATGRGRDQPQHF.

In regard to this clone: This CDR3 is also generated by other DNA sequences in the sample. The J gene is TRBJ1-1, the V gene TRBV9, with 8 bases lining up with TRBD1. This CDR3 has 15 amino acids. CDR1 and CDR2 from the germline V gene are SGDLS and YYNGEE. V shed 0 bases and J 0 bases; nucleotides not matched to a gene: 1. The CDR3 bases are TGTGCCAGCAGCGTAGGGGACAGGTTGAACACTGAAGCTTTCTTT. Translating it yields CASSVGDRLNTEAFF.

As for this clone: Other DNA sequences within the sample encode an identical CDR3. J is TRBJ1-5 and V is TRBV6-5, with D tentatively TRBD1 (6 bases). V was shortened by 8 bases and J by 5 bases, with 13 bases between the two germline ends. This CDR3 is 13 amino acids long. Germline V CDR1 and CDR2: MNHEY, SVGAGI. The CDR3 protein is CASRRAGDQPQHF. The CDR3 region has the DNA TGTGCCAGCCGCCGAGCAGGGGATCAGCCCCAGCATTTT.

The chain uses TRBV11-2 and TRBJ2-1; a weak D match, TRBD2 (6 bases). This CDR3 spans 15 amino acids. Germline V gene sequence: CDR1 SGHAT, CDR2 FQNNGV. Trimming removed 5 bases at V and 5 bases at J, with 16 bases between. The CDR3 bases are TGTGCCAGCAGCCCCCTGGCGGGGACCGACAATGAGCAGTTCTTC. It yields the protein CASSPLAGTDNEQFF.

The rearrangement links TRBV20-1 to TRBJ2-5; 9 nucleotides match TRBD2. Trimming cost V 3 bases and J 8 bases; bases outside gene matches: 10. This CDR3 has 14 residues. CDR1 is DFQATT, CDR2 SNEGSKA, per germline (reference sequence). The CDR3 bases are TGCAGTGCTAGTTTCGGTCGCGGGGGGGGAACCCAGTACTTC. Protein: CSASFGRGGGTQYF.

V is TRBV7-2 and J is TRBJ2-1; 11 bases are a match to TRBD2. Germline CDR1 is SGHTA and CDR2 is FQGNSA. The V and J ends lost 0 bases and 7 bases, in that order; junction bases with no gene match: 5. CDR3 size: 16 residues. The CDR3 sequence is CASSLALAGDSNEQFF. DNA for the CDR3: TGTGCCAGCAGCTTAGCACTAGCGGGGGACTCAAATGAGCAGTTCTTC.

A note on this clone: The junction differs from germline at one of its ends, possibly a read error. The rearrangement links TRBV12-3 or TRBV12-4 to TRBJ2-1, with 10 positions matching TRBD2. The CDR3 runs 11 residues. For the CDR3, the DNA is TGTGCCAGCAAGCGGGAGGGCTTATCGGTCTTC. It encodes CASKREGLSVF.

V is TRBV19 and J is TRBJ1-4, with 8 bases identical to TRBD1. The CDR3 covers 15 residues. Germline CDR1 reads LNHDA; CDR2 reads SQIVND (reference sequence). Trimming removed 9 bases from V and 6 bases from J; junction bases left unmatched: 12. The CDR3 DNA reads TGTGCCAGCCACAGGGGGACAGTCGGTGATGAAAAACTGTTTTTT. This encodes CASHRGTVGDEKLFF.

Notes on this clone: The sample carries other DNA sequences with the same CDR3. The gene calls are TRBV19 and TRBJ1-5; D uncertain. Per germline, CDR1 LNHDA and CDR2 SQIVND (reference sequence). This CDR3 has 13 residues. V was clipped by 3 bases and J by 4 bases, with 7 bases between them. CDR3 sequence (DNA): TGTGCCAGTAGTATTGAGGGAAATCAGCCCCAGCATTTT. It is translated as CASSIEGNQPQHF.

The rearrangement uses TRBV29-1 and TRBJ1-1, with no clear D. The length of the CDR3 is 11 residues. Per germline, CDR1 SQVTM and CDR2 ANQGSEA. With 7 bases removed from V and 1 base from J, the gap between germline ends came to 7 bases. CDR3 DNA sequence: TGCAGCGCGGCATGGAACACTGAAGCTTTCTTT. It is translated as CSAAWNTEAFF.

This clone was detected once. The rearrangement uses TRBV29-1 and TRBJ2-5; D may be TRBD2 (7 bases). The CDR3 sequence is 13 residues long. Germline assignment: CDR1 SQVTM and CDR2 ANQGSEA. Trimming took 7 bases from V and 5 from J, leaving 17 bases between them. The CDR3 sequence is CSGRGAVLETQYF. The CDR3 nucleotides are TGCAGCGGCCGGGGGGCAGTTTTGGAGACCCAGTACTTC. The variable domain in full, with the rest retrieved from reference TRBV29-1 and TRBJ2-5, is SAVISQKPSRDICQRGTSLTIQCQVDSQVTMMFWYRQQPGQSLTLIATANQGSEATYESGFVIDKFPISRPNLTFSTLTVSNMSPEDSSIYLCSGRGAVLETQYFGPGTRLLVL.

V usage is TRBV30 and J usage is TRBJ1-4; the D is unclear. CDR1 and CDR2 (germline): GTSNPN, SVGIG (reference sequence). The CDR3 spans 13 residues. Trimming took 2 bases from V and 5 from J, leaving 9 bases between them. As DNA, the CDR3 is TGTGCCTGGAGTTTTAGGGAGAATGAAAAACTGTTTTTT. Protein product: CAWSFRENEKLFF.

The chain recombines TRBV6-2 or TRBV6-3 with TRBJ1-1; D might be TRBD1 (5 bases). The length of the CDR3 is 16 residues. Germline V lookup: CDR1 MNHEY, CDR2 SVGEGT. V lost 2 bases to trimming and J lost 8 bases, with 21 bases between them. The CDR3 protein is CASSYPIGGFTVEAFF. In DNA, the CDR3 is TGTGCCAGCAGTTACCCGATCGGGGGATTCACCGTAGAAGCTTTCTTT.